This is a list of T cell receptor beta chains from one sample in a study of T cell responses to AZD1222 COVID-19 vaccine. Generated by immunoSEQ multiplex PCR, the TCRdb table keeps only in-frame clones and is missing some. The data contain approximately 80,000 clones, approximately 90% of them singletons. The source was peripheral blood, collected on day 0 of AZD1222 vaccination. The receptors derive from an adult in good health. CDR3s include the opening cysteine and the closing phenylalanine or tryptophan. A D gene is named only where the DNA matches it firmly. Size is omitted from some rows. Given values are once, few, many or a class for expanded clones.

clone_size	j_call	d_call	v_call	cdr3_nt	cdr3_aa
NA	TRBJ1-5	NA	TRBV5-8	TGTGCCAGCAGCGACCGATCCGACGGAGGCAATCAGCCCCAGCATTTT	CASSDRSDGGNQPQHF
NA	TRBJ2-2	NA	TRBV24-1	TGTGCCACCAGTGACCTTTACACCGGGGAGCTGTTTTTT	CATSDLYTGELFF
NA	TRBJ2-7	TRBD2	TRBV6-2/TRBV6-3	TGTGCCAGCAGCATGGAGATGGGACTAGCGGGATTACCCTACGAGCAGTACTTC	CASSMEMGLAGLPYEQYF
NA	TRBJ1-1	NA	TRBV15	TGTGCCACCAGCAGAGATGGAGGCGGATTGAACACTGAAGCTTTCTTT	CATSRDGGGLNTEAFF
NA	TRBJ1-2	NA	TRBV12-3/TRBV12-4	TGTGCCAGCAGCACAGGATTGGGCTATGGCTACACCTTC	CASSTGLGYGYTF
NA	TRBJ2-5	TRBD2	TRBV20-1	TGCAGTGCTAGTGGGTCTAGCGGGACTATCCAACAAGAGACCCAGTACTTC	CSASGSSGTIQQETQYF
NA	TRBJ1-3	NA	TRBV3-1/TRBV3-2	TGTGCCAGCAGCCCATCTGCGGGGAGAAACACCATATATTTT	CASSPSAGRNTIYF
NA	TRBJ1-1	NA	TRBV6-5	TGTGCCAGCAGTTACACACCGTGGGGGAACACTGAAGCTTTCTTT	CASSYTPWGNTEAFF
NA	TRBJ2-3	NA	TRBV11-2	TGTGCCAGCAGCTTAGTCGGGACTAGCACAGATACGCAGTATTTT	CASSLVGTSTDTQYF
NA	TRBJ1-4	NA	TRBV5-1	TGCGCCAGCAGCTTGGGAAGGGCTGATGAAAAACTGTTTTTT	CASSLGRADEKLFF
NA	TRBJ1-4	NA	TRBV6-1	TGTGCCAGCAGTGAAGCGCTTCAACAGGAAAAACTGTTTTTT	CASSEALQQEKLFF
NA	TRBJ2-6	NA	TRBV19	TGTGCCAGTAGTAAGCGACAGAGGGCCCTCTCTGGGGCCAACGTCCTGACTTTC	CASSKRQRALSGANVLTF
NA	TRBJ2-5	NA	TRBV4-2	TGTGCCAGCAGCCAAGGAGGGGGACTGCCGAACCAAGAGACCCAGTACTTC	CASSQGGGLPNQETQYF
NA	TRBJ1-6	NA	TRBV30	TGTGCCTGGACATCAGGGGTCAATTCACCCCTCCACTTT	CAWTSGVNSPLHF
NA	TRBJ2-4	TRBD2	TRBV5-6	TGTGCCAGCAGCTTGGGGAGTAGCGGGAGGGTAAAAAACATTCAGTACTTC	CASSLGSSGRVKNIQYF
NA	TRBJ1-1	NA	TRBV30	TGTGCCTGGAATCGTGGGGGATTGACTGAAGCTTTCTTT	CAWNRGGLTEAFF
NA	TRBJ2-2	NA	TRBV3-1/TRBV3-2	TGTGCCAGCAGCCAAGATGACCCGGAGGCCGGGGAGCTGTTTTTT	CASSQDDPEAGELFF
NA	TRBJ2-5	TRBD1	TRBV5-5	TGTGCCAGCAGCTTGGGGACAGGGGGCTTGGAGACCCAGTACTTC	CASSLGTGGLETQYF
NA	TRBJ1-4	NA	TRBV5-1	TGCGCCAGCAGCCGGGGGACAAGTGAAAAACTGTTTTTT	CASSRGTSEKLFF
NA	TRBJ2-1	NA	TRBV6-5	TGTGCCAGCAGTTATGGCTCCCCCTACAATGAGCAGTTCTTC	CASSYGSPYNEQFF
NA	TRBJ2-3	TRBD2	TRBV28	TGTGCCAGCAGTTCCTTAGCGGGAGGGAACACAGATACGCAGTATTTT	CASSSLAGGNTDTQYF
NA	TRBJ1-5	NA	TRBV5-6	TGTGCCAGCAGCTTGGGGGGAGGGCAGCCCCAGCATTTT	CASSLGGGQPQHF
NA	TRBJ1-2	TRBD1	TRBV28	TGTGCCAGCAGACCGTCGGGACAGCGGGGCTACACCTTC	CASRPSGQRGYTF
NA	TRBJ2-3	NA	TRBV15	TGTGCCACCAGCAGCCCACACCGGGAACGCACAGATACGCAGTATTTT	CATSSPHRERTDTQYF
NA	TRBJ2-1	NA	TRBV24-1	TGTGCCACCAGTGACCCAGCCGGACCGGAGCAGTTCTTC	CATSDPAGPEQFF
NA	TRBJ2-7	NA	TRBV27	TGTGCCAGCAGTCACCAGCTAGCAGAATCCTACGAGCAGTACTTC	CASSHQLAESYEQYF
NA	TRBJ1-1	NA	TRBV15	TGTGCCACCAGCAGAGGGGTTACTGAAGCTTTCTTT	CATSRGVTEAFF
NA	TRBJ2-7	NA	TRBV6-2/TRBV6-3	TGTGCCAGCAGTTATCCGTGGACTGACAACTACGAGCAGTACTTC	CASSYPWTDNYEQYF
few	TRBJ1-1	NA	TRBV19	TGTGCCGTAACTAGACGGGGGGTCACTGAAGCTTTCTTT	CAVTRRGVTEAFF
NA	TRBJ2-2	NA	TRBV28	TGTGCCAGCAGTTTAGACGGGTTCGGTCGCCCGACCGGGGAGCTGTTTTTT	CASSLDGFGRPTGELFF
NA	TRBJ1-1	NA	TRBV5-6	TGTGCCAGCAGCTTAGGGCTCGTGGAAGCTTTCTTT	CASSLGLVEAFF